This paragraph reports one T cell receptor (beta chain). Its specificity is unknown. A second PCR, run for about 7 to 11 cycles, used a sample-barcoded 5' primer plus a J-beta primer mix. TCRdb itself ran the 5' RACE reads through MiXCR, one entry per CDR3 protein. The repertoire holds approximately 2,000,000 distinct CDR3 sequences, with 35% to 50% as singletons. Germline V CDR1 and CDR2: LGHNT, FRNRAP. V lost 3 bases and J lost 4, with 9 bases in between. The CDR3 is made up of 13 amino acids. This record belongs to a study of blood T cells in healthy people across ages. Study results and caveats: Versus aged donors, long-lived donors had higher diversity and more naive CD4+ cells. Per million T cells, TCR beta diversity dropped roughly linearly as age increased.

Source material: blood. This sequence was found in a human donor in good health. The V and J genes are TRBV12-5 and TRBJ1-1, with D perhaps matching TRBD1 (6 bases). In DNA, the CDR3 is TGTGCTAGTGGTTTTGGGGGCGGCACTGAAGCTTTCTTT. It is translated as CASGFGGGTEAFF. Filled out from reference TRBV12-5 and TRBJ1-1, the complete variable domain reads DARVTQTPRHKVTEMGQEVTMRCQPILGHNTVFWYRQTMMQGLELLAYFRNRAPLDDSGMPKDRFSAEMPDATLATLKIQPSEPRDSAVYFCASGFGGGTEAFFGQGTRLTVV.